Below, one TCR beta chain is given with its context. Trimming shortened V by 4 bases and J by 8 bases, and 8 bases separated the two germline ends. CDR3 length equals 12 residues. The germline CDR1 and CDR2 sequences are LGHDT and YNNKEL (reference sequence). This sample was included in a study of blood T cell repertoires in COVID-19. In the original analysis: Using reference gene primer amplification, nucleated cell counts were estimated. Clones were sequenced by immunoSEQ multiplex PCR, and TCRdb holds only the in-frame ones, with some missing. The DNA gave D and trimming, while V, J and clone size come from that table. Of 87,000 or so clones in the sample, approximately 86% are singletons; the top ten hold 3%.

Material: peripheral blood. This TCR was recovered from a woman aged 50 to 60 with active or convalescent COVID-19. The J gene is TRBJ1-4, the V gene TRBV3-1 (or the pseudogene TRBV3-2), with D unclear. CDR3 in amino acids: CASSPSPEKLFF. CDR3 sequence (DNA): TGTGCCAGCAGCCCCTCCCCGGAAAAACTGTTTTTT.